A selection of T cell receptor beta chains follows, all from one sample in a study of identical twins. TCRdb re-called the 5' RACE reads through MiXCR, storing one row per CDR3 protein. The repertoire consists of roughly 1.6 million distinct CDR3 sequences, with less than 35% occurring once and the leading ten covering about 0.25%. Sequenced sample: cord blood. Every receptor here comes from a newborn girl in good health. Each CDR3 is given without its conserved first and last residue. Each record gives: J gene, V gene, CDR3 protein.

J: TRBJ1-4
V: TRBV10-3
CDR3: AISLTGGATNEKLF

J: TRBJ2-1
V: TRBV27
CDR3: ASSLSPGIYNEQF

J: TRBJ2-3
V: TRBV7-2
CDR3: ASSFHGDTQY

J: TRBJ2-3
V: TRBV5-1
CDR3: ASTYLAGQIFTDTQY

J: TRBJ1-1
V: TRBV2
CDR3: ACSGSNLSGAHGAF

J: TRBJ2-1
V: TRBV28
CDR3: ASGTGASYNEQF

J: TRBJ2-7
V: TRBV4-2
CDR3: ASSKRTGAYEQY

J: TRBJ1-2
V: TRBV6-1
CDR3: ASANGDYGYT

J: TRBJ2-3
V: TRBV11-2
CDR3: ASSFQGPGGDTQY

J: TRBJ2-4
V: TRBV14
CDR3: ASSRGQRRKNIQY

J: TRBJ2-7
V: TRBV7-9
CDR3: ASSSQTSGALLEQY

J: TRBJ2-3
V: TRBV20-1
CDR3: SAPEASGTDTQY

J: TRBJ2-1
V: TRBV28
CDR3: ASSFIFGTSGRDEQF

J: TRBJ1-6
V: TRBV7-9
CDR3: ASSLDWTDNSPLH

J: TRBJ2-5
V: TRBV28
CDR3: ASWDSAYNEQY

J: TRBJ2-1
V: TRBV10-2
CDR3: ASYTSGGAPYNEQF